These 16 T cell receptor beta chains came from one sample sequenced in a study of cytomegalovirus exposure and HLA in healthy donors. PCR involved 60 Vbeta and 13 Jbeta primers. Here immunoSEQ multiplex PCR was the method, and the copy in TCRdb shows in-frame clones only, minus some. The top ten hold about 1.5% of the sample, which has 130,000 or so clones, approximately 82% seen once. The sequenced material came from PBMCs. The receptors derive from a man aged 35-49 years in good health and CMV-seronegative.

This chain connects TRBV25-1 to TRBJ1-2; D is undetermined. There are 16 residues in the CDR3. In germline, CDR1 is MGHDK, CDR2 SYGVNS. V was trimmed by 0 bases and J by 4 bases, leaving 15 bases between them. CDR3 coding DNA: TGTGCCAGCAGTGAATATGAGGCTTCGGCCCGCTATGGCTACACCTTC. Translated, it gives CASSEYEASARYGYTF.

This sequence joins TRBV28 and TRBJ2-5; 9 bases match TRBD2. The J call may be incorrect, as the DNA end agrees better with TRBJ2-7. This CDR3 spans 14 amino acids. Germline V gene lookup returns CDR1 MDHEN and CDR2 SYDVKM. This CDR3 is CASSRLAVAYEQYF. The CDR3 DNA is TGTGCCAGCAGCCGACTAGCGGTCGCCTACGAGCAGTACTTC.

The chain carries TRBV5-1 and TRBJ2-3, with 7 bases that match TRBD1. The junction had 7 bases not matched to a gene; V was cut back by 0 bases and J by 0 bases. The germline V gene has CDR1 SGHRS and CDR2 YFSETQ. The CDR3 covers 17 residues. CDR3 nucleotide sequence: TGCGCCAGCAGCTTGGAGGGTGGACAGGCTAGCACAGATACGCAGTATTTT. Translating it yields CASSLEGGQASTDTQYF. Full variable domain (rest looked up from reference TRBV5-1 and TRBJ2-3): KAGVTQTPRYLIKTRGQQVTLSCSPISGHRSVSWYQQTPGQGLQFLFEYFSETQRNKGNFPGRFSGRQFSNSRSEMNVSTLELGDSALYLCASSLEGGQASTDTQYFGPGTRLTVL.

This clone was observed a single time. The chain joins TRBV19 to TRBJ2-1; possibly TRBD1 for D (5 bases). CDR1 is LNHDA and CDR2 is SQIVND in the germline V gene (reference sequence). V lost 6 bases, J lost 9 bases, and 18 bases lay in between. CDR3 length equals 14 residues. The CDR3 protein is CASRKGAAGSEQFF. As DNA, the CDR3 is TGTGCCAGTAGGAAAGGGGCAGCCGGCAGTGAGCAGTTCTTC.

The chain is built from TRBV6-1 and TRBJ1-5, with D maybe TRBD1 (5 bases). Trimming stripped 2 bases from V and 6 bases from J, with 14 bases between. This CDR3 contains 15 residues. CDR1 MNHNS and CDR2 SASEGT come from the germline V gene. The CDR3 DNA reads TGTGCCAGCAGTGAACCCCTTCGGCAGGGTCAGCCCCAGCATTTT. Its translation: CASSEPLRQGQPQHF.

This clone was detected a few times. V is TRBV28 and J is TRBJ1-5, with D maybe TRBD1 (6 bases). Trimming cost V 8 bases and J 5 bases, with 22 bases left between them. Germline V gene sequence: CDR1 MDHEN, CDR2 SYDVKM. The CDR3 is made up of 16 amino acids. CDR3 bases: TGTGCCAGCGCGGTTAGACAGGTTCGTCTTTATCAGCCCCAGCATTTT. As protein: CASAVRQVRLYQPQHF.

The V gene is TRBV7-9, the J gene TRBJ2-1; TRBD2 is a possible D gene (7 bases). CDR3 length: 14 residues. Trimming cost V 3 bases and J 5 bases, with 11 bases left between them. Germline-derived CDR1 and CDR2 are SEHNR and FQNEAQ (reference sequence). The CDR3 loop is CASSLGGPNNEQFF. CDR3 coding DNA: TGTGCCAGCAGCTTGGGGGGGCCAAACAATGAGCAGTTCTTC.

This chain joins TRBV19 and TRBJ2-5, with 7 bases matching TRBD2. The J segment lost 3 bases and the V segment lost 11 bases, leaving 9 bases of the junction unmatched. Germline CDR1 reads LNHDA; CDR2 reads SQIVND (reference sequence). The CDR3 sequence is 13 residues long. In DNA form, the CDR3 reads TGTGCCTCCTCCTCCCGGGGGGAAGAGACCCAGTACTTC. Amino acid sequence: CASSSRGEETQYF.

This clone was picked up one time. The chain joins TRBV2 to TRBJ1-2; 8 bases are a match to TRBD1. The germline V gene encodes CDR1 SNHLY and CDR2 FYNNEI. This CDR3 comprises 16 residues. The V and J ends lost 5 bases and 0 bases, in that order; junction bases with no gene match: 8. The chain's CDR3 is CASSTGQGTTNYGYTF. In nucleotides, the CDR3 is TGTGCCAGCAGTACCGGACAGGGAACCACTAACTATGGCTACACCTTC.

The gene calls are TRBV18 and TRBJ2-3, with 14 nucleotides matching TRBD2. V trimming: 3 bases; J trimming: 3 bases; junction bases outside the gene matches: 14. In germline, CDR1 is KGHSH, CDR2 LQKENI. The CDR3 length is 20 residues. The CDR3 is CASSPLGLAGDLRRTDTQYF. The CDR3 coding sequence is TGTGCCAGCTCACCTTTGGGACTAGCGGGAGATCTTCGAAGGACAGATACGCAGTATTTT.

This sequence joins TRBV19 and TRBJ1-2, with 12 bases fitting TRBD1. CDR1 and CDR2 from the germline V gene are LNHDA and SQIVND (reference sequence). CDR3 size: 17 residues. The J segment lost 0 bases and the V segment lost 5 bases, leaving 7 bases of the junction unmatched. In nucleotides, the CDR3 is TGTGCCAGTAGTGGGGGCGGGACAGGGGGCTCTAACTATGGCTACACCTTC. Its translation is CASSGGGTGGSNYGYTF.

The rearrangement joins TRBV27 to TRBJ2-7; 7 bases align to TRBD1. CDR1 is MNHEY, CDR2 SMNVEV, per germline (reference sequence). This CDR3 has 15 amino acids. V lost 6 bases, J lost 0 bases, and 8 bases stayed unmatched. The CDR3, as DNA: TGTGCCAGCAGGCTTAACCCAGGGGGCTCCTACGAGCAGTACTTC. Its translation is CASRLNPGGSYEQYF.

The gene calls are TRBV6-6 and TRBJ1-2; no clear D. With 0 bases removed from V and 4 bases from J, the gap between germline ends came to 6 bases. The CDR3 contains 13 residues. Germline V CDR1 and CDR2: MNHNY, SVGAGI (reference sequence). The CDR3 loop is CASSYSQVYGYTF. CDR3 in DNA: TGTGCCAGCAGTTACTCGCAGGTCTATGGCTACACCTTC.

This chain links TRBV7-9 with TRBJ2-4, with D tentatively TRBD1 (5 bases). Germline assignment: CDR1 SEHNR and CDR2 FQNEAQ (reference sequence). This CDR3 has 16 amino acids. With 0 bases removed from V and 0 bases from J, the gap between germline ends came to 9 bases. CDR3 in DNA: TGTGCCAGCAGCTTAGCAGGGGTCGGAGCCAAAAACATTCAGTACTTC. It encodes CASSLAGVGAKNIQYF.

The chain couples TRBV9 to TRBJ2-1; D remains ambiguous. The CDR3 has 13 amino acids. V lost 1 base and J lost 8, with 10 bases in between. Germline assignment: CDR1 SGDLS and CDR2 YYNGEE. The CDR3 spells CASSVLGSYEQFF. In DNA, the CDR3 is TGTGCCAGCAGCGTATTGGGTAGCTATGAGCAGTTCTTC.

The chain links TRBV30 to TRBJ2-7; D is unclear. The V gene's germline CDR1 is GTSNPN and CDR2 SVGIG (reference sequence). The CDR3 contains 12 residues. V lost 3 bases to trimming and J lost 5 bases, with 11 bases between them. CDR3 DNA sequence: TGTGCCTGGAGCCTCCCTCCGGACGAGCAGTACTTC. Protein sequence: CAWSLPPDEQYF.